The clone carrying this T cell receptor (beta chain) was observed a handful of times. No antigen is known for it. TCRbeta library preparation incorporated unique molecular identifiers. TCRdb redid the calling of the PCR reads with MiXCR, one entry per CDR3 protein. The sample has fewer than 450,000 distinct CDR3 sequences; about a sixth are singletons. This entry is derived from a study of T-cell reconstitution after alpha-beta-depleted transplantation in children. Findings and limits, study-wide: After one year, T-cell counts and TCRbeta diversity mostly came from new T cells.

This CDR3 has 18 amino acids. Germline-derived CDR1 and CDR2 are KGHDR and SFDVKD. V shed 7 bases and J 0 bases; nucleotides not matched to a gene: 10. This clonotype originated in a male patient aged 2-15 years who had a stem cell transplant for acute lymphoblastic leukemia, so the T cells may come from the graft donor. Source: PBMCs, mostly from graft donor cells, taken 360 days after TCRalphabeta/CD19-depleted stem cell transplant. The rearrangement joins TRBV24-1 to TRBJ2-3, with 12 positions matching TRBD2. The DNA of the CDR3 is TGTGCCACCAGATCCGCCGGGACTAGCGGGTTGAGCACAGATACGCAGTATTTT. Protein product: CATRSAGTSGLSTDTQYF.